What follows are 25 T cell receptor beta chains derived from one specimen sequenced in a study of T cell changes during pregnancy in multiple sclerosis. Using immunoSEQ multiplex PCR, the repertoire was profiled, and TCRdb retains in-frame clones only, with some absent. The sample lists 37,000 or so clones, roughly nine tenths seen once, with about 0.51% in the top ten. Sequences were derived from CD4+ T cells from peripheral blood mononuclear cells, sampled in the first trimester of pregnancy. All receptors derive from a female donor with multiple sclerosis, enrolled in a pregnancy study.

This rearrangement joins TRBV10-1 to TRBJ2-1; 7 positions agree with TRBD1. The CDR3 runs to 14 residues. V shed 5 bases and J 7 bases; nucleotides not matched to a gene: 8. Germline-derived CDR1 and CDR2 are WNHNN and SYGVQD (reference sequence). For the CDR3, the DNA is TGCGCCAGCAGTACCGGGACAGCTACGAATGAGCAGTTCTTC. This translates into CASSTGTATNEQFF.

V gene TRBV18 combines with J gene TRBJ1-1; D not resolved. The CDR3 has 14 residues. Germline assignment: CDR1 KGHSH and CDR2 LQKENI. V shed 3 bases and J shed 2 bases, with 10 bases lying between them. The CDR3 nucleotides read TGTGCCAGCTCACCCCCCTCTATTAACACTGAAGCTTTCTTT. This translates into CASSPPSINTEAFF.

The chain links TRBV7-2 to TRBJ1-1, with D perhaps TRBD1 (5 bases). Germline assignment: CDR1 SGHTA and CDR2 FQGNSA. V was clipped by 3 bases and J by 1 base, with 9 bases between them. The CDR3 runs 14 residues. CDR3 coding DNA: TGTGCCAGCAGCTTTGACAGACAGAACACTGAAGCTTTCTTT. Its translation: CASSFDRQNTEAFF.

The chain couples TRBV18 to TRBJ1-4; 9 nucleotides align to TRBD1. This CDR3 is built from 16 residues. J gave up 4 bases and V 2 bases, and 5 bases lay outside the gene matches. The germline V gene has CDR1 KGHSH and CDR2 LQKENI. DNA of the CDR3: TGTGCCAGCTCACCATTTCGGACAGGGGATAATGAAAAACTGTTTTTT. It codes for CASSPFRTGDNEKLFF.

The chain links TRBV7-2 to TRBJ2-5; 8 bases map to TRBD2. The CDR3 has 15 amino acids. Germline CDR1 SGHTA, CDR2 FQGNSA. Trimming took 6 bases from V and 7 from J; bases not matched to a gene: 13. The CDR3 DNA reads TGTGCCAGCAGTGTTAGGCCGGGACTAGAGGGGACCCAGTACTTC. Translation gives CASSVRPGLEGTQYF.

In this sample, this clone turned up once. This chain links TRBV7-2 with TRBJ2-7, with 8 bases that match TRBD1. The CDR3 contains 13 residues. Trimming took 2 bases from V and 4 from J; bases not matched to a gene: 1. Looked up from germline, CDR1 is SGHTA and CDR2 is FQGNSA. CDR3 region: CASSLQGAYEQYF. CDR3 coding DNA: TGTGCCAGCAGCTTACAGGGGGCGTACGAGCAGTACTTC.

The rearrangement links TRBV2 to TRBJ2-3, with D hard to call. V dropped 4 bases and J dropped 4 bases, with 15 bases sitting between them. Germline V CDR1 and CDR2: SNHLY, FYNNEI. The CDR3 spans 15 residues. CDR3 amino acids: CASSVYGSQADTQYF. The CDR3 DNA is TGTGCCAGCAGTGTTTACGGATCCCAGGCAGATACGCAGTATTTT.

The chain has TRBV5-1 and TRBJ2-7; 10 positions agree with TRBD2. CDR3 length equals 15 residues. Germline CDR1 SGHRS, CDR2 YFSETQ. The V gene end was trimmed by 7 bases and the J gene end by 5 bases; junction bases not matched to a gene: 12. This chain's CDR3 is CASGRASGSRNEQYF. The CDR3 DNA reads TGCGCCAGCGGGCGAGCTAGCGGGAGTAGGAACGAGCAGTACTTC.

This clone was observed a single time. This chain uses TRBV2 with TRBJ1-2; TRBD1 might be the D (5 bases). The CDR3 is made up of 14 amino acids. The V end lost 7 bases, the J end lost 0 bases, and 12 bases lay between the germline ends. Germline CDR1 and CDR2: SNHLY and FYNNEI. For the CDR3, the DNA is TGTGCCAGCATCGTTGGGGGGACTAACTATGGCTACACCTTC. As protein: CASIVGGTNYGYTF.

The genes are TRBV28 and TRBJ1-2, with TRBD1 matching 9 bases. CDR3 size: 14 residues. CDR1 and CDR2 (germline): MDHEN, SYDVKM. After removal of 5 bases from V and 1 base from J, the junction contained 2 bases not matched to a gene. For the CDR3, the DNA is TGTGCCAGCAGTCCGGGACAGGGTAACTATGGCTACACCTTC. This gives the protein CASSPGQGNYGYTF.

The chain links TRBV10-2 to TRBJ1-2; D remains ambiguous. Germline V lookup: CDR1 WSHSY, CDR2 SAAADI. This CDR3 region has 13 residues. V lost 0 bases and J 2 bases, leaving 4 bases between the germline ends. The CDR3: CASSESRNYGYTF. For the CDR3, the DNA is TGCGCCAGCAGTGAGTCGCGGAACTATGGCTACACCTTC.

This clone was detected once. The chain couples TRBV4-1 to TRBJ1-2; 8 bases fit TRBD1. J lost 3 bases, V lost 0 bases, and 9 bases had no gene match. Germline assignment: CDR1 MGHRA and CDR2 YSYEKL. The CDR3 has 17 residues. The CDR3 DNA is TGCGCCAGCAGCCAAGATGAAGGACAGGGAATATACTATGGCTACACCTTC. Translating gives CASSQDEGQGIYYGYTF.

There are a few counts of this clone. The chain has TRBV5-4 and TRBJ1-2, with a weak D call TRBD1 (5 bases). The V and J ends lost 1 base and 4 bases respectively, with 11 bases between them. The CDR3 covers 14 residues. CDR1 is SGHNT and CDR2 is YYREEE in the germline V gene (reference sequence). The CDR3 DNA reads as TGTGCCAGCAGCTTGATTATCGACAGCTATGGCTACACCTTC. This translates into CASSLIIDSYGYTF.

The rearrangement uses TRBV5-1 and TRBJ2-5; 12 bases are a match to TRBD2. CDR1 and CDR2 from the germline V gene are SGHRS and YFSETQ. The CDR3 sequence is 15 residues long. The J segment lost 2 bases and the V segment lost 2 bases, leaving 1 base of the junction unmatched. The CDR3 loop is CASSFGLAGQETQYF. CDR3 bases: TGCGCCAGCAGCTTTGGACTAGCGGGACAAGAGACCCAGTACTTC.

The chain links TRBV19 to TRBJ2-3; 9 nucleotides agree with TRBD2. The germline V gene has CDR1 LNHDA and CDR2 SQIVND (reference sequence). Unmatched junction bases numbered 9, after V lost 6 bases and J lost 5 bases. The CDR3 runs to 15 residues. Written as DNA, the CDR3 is TGTGCCAGTAGACGGCGGGAGGGCCAAGTAGATACGCAGTATTTT. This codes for CASRRREGQVDTQYF.

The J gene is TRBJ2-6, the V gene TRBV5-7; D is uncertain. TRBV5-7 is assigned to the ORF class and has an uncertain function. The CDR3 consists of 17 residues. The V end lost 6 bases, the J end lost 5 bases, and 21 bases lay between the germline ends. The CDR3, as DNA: TGTGCCAGCATACGTCTTCTTGTACAAAGTCGGGCCAACGTCCTGACTTTC. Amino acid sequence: CASIRLLVQSRANVLTF.

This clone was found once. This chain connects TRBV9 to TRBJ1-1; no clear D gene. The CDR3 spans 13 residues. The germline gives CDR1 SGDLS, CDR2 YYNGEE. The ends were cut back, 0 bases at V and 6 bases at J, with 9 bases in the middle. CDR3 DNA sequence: TGTGCCAGCAGCGTAGGAACATTCTCTGAAGCTTTCTTT. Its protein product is CASSVGTFSEAFF.

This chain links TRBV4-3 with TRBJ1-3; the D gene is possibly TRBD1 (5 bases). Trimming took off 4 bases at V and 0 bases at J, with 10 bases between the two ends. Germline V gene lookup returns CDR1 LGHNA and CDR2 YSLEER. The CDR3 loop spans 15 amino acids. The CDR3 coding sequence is TGCGCCAGCAGCCCGTGGGGGGTCTCTGGAAACACCATATATTTT. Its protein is CASSPWGVSGNTIYF.

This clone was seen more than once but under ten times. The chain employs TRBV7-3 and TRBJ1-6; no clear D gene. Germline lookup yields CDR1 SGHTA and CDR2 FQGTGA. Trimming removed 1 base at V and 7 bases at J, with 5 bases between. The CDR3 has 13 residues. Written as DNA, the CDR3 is TGTGCCAGCAGCTTAATGGAGAATTCACCCCTCCACTTT. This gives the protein CASSLMENSPLHF.

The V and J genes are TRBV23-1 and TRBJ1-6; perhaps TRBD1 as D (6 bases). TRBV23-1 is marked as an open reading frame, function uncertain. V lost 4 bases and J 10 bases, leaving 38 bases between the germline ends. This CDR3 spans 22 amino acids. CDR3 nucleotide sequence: TGCGCCAGCAGTCCCGCGGGGGGGCGGTGTAGTATATCACCGGGGGGAAGGTCACCCCTCCACTTT. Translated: CASSPAGGRCSISPGGRSPLHF.

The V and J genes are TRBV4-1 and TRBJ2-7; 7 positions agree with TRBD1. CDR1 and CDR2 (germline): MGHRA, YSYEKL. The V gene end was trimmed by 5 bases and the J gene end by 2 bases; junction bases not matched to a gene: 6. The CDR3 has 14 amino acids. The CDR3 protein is CASSDPDRTYEQYF. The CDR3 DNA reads TGCGCCAGCAGCGACCCGGACAGGACCTACGAGCAGTACTTC.

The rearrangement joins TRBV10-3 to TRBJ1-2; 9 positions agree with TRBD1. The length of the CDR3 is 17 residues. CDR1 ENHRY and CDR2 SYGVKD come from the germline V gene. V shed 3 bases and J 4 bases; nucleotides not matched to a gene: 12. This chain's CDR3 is CAISESLGTGILYGYTF. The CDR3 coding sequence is TGTGCCATCAGTGAATCCCTAGGGACAGGGATCCTCTATGGCTACACCTTC.

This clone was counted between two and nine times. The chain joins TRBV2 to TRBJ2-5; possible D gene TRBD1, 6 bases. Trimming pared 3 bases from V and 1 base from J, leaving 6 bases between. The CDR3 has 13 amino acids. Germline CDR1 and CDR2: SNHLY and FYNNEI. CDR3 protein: CASSDRGQETQYF. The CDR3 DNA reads TGTGCCAGCAGTGACAGGGGCCAAGAGACCCAGTACTTC.

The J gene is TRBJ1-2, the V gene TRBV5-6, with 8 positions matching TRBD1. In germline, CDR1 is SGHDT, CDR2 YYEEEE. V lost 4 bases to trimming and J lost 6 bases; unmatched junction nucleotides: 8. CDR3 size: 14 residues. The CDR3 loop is CASSILAGGNGYTF. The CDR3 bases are TGTGCCAGCAGCATCTTGGCAGGGGGCAATGGCTACACCTTC.

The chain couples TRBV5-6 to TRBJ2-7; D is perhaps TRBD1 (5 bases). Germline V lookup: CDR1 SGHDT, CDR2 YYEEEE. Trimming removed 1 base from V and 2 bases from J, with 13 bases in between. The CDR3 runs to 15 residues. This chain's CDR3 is CASSLYGATAYEQYF. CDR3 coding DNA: TGTGCCAGCAGCTTGTATGGGGCGACAGCCTACGAGCAGTACTTC.